What follows are 20 T cell receptor beta chains derived from one specimen sequenced in a study of monozygotic twins with inflammatory bowel disease (dated by TCRdb to between 2017 and 2020). The method behind the library was 5' RACE. The instrument given in TCRdb is Illumina HiSeq 2500. TCRdb reprocessed the reads; each CDR3 protein sequence makes one entry, and DNA is unavailable. This specimen's table enumerates 150,000 to 200,000 distinct CDR3 sequences. The leading ten clones occupy about 8% of the sample. Sequencing input: blood. All receptors come from a human donor with ulcerative colitis or Crohn's disease, or a healthy co-twin of an affected twin (not recorded which).

The J gene is TRBJ2-5, the V gene TRBV6-5; with no DNA, the TCRdb D assignment of TRBD2 cannot be verified. The V gene's germline CDR1 is MNHEY and CDR2 SVGAGI. The CDR3 sequence is 13 residues long. This CDR3 reads CASQDEGKETQYF.

This chain links TRBV25-1 with TRBJ2-2; absent DNA, TCRdb's TRBD2 call cannot be checked. Per the germline V gene, CDR1 is MGHDK and CDR2 is SYGVNS. The CDR3 covers 15 residues. The CDR3 spells CASSGERAYTGELFF.

The gene calls are TRBV6-1 and TRBJ1-5; TCRdb names TRBD1, which stays unverified in the absence of DNA. This CDR3 has 14 residues. CDR1 and CDR2 from the germline V gene are MNHNS and SASEGT. The chain's CDR3 is CASSIPLLSQPQHF.

This rearrangement joins TRBV7-2 to TRBJ2-5. Germline V gene lookup returns CDR1 SGHTA and CDR2 FQGNSA. The CDR3 consists of 14 residues. CDR3 amino acids: CASSLNAAQETQYF.

The CDR3 loop is CASSLVREDTEAFF. The chain employs TRBV5-1 and TRBJ1-1. From germline, CDR1 is SGHRS and CDR2 YFSETQ. The CDR3 spans 14 residues.

The V gene is TRBV21-1, the J gene TRBJ1-1; there is no DNA to check the TCRdb D call of TRBD1. TRBV21-1 is a known pseudogene. The CDR3 runs to 17 residues. The CDR3 reads CASSKALQGGWDTEAFF.

The V gene is TRBV6-2 or TRBV6-3, the J gene TRBJ2-7; without DNA, the TCRdb call of TRBD1 cannot be checked. Per the germline V gene, CDR1 is MNHEY and CDR2 is SVGEGT. This CDR3 region has 15 residues. The CDR3 sequence: CASSSRDAETYEQYF.

The CDR3: CSARGLAENTGELFF. The rearrangement links TRBV29-1 to TRBJ2-2; TCRdb indicates TRBD2, and absent DNA this call remains unverified. The CDR3 is made up of 15 amino acids. CDR1 is SQVTM and CDR2 is ANQGSEA in the germline V gene.

The V call is TRBV18, the J call TRBJ2-7. The CDR3 runs to 16 residues. Germline V gene sequence: CDR1 KGHSH, CDR2 LQKENI. This CDR3 is CASSPGIRQGTYEQYF.

The gene calls are TRBV10-3 and TRBJ2-1. The CDR3 is made up of 13 amino acids. The germline gives CDR1 ENHRY, CDR2 SYGVKD. The CDR3: CATWDVGNNEQFF.

This chain uses TRBV10-3 with TRBJ2-7. Per germline, CDR1 ENHRY and CDR2 SYGVKD. This CDR3 contains 11 residues. Here the CDR3 reads CAISESHEQYF.

The chain has TRBV4-1 and TRBJ2-1; the TCRdb call, TRBD2, lacks DNA for checking. Germline V gene data show CDR1 as MGHRA and CDR2 as YSYEKL. This CDR3 is built from 16 residues. This CDR3 is CASSQEGLAGVNEQFF.

V gene TRBV4-1 combines with J gene TRBJ2-3; the D call from TCRdb, TRBD2, cannot be confirmed without DNA. Germline CDR1 is MGHRA and CDR2 is YSYEKL. The CDR3 contains 15 residues. The CDR3 here is CASSQIRGRKDTQYF.

V is TRBV5-6 and J is TRBJ2-7; the D call of TRBD2 rests on TCRdb alone, since no DNA is present to check it. Germline CDR1 SGHDT, CDR2 YYEEEE. The length of the CDR3 is 15 residues. CDR3 residues: CASSGDYLTSYEQYF.

This CDR3 is CAWSPSLEQYF. The V and J genes are TRBV30 and TRBJ2-7. The germline V gene encodes CDR1 GTSNPN and CDR2 SVGIG (reference sequence). CDR3 size: 11 residues.

The chain couples TRBV20-1 to TRBJ2-7; TCRdb names TRBD2, which stays unverified in the absence of DNA. There are 13 residues in the CDR3. The V gene's germline CDR1 is DFQATT and CDR2 SNEGSKA (reference sequence). The CDR3 protein is CSASPGLAIEQYF.

The chain recombines TRBV30 with TRBJ2-7; the D call from TCRdb, TRBD2, cannot be confirmed without DNA. The germline V gene encodes CDR1 GTSNPN and CDR2 SVGIG (reference sequence). The CDR3 spans 14 residues. The CDR3 loop is CAWSVLSSDTEQYF.

The chain joins TRBV10-3 to TRBJ2-7; the D gene TCRdb calls, TRBD2, cannot be checked with no DNA. Germline CDR1 ENHRY, CDR2 SYGVKD. CDR3 length equals 15 residues. The CDR3: CAISERAGRGYEQYF.

The chain carries TRBV20-1 and TRBJ2-7. CDR1 is DFQATT and CDR2 is SNEGSKA in the germline V gene (reference sequence). This CDR3 is built from 13 residues. The chain's CDR3 is CSARMGSIYEQYF.

The chain uses TRBV5-6 and TRBJ2-3; TCRdb returns TRBD1, unconfirmable since there is no DNA. This CDR3 is 15 amino acids long. Germline V gives CDR1 SGHDT, CDR2 YYEEEE. Here the CDR3 reads CASSSQTPGTDTQYF.